This T cell receptor beta chain derives from a study of cytomegalovirus exposure and HLA in healthy donors. Findings and limits, study-wide: The study flagged fewer than 200 TCR beta chains as cytomegalovirus-associated. For most TCR sequences rarity was the rule, although some public TCRs occurred in many donors. Reportedly, diagnosis of cytomegalovirus status by the classifier showed high specificity and sensitivity.

A roughly 120-subject validation cohort, separate from the approximately 670-subject first cohort, supplied the donors. V lost 2 bases and J lost 4; bases outside the gene matches: 4. The CDR3 has 16 residues. Per germline, CDR1 MNHNS and CDR2 SASEGT. This clone was counted once. Its matching antigen is unknown. TCRdb's table, derived via immunoSEQ multiplex PCR, lists solely in-frame clones and lacks some. The sample includes about 170,000 clones, roughly 89% of them seen just once. This sequence originates from a young man in good health and CMV-seropositive. Sequencing was performed on PBMCs. The J gene is TRBJ1-5, the V gene TRBV6-1; 11 nucleotides line up with TRBD1. The CDR3 DNA follows: TGTGCCAGCAGTGAAATGGGACAGGGGGATAATCAGCCCCAGCATTTT. Translation gives CASSEMGQGDNQPQHF.